The clone carrying this T cell receptor (beta chain) was found a few times. This sample is drawn from a study of blood T cell repertoires in COVID-19. About the study: Sites in the United States, Italy and Spain provided acute and convalescent COVID-19 samples.

The study drew participants aged about 18 to 95 years from fewer than 30 US areas. Participant reports of clinical history set cohort assignment. Trimming took off 2 bases at V and 12 bases at J, with 11 bases between the two ends. The CDR3 has 12 residues. Looked up from germline, CDR1 is MNHEY and CDR2 is SVGAGI. Study processing details: Reference gene primer amplification yielded estimated nucleated cell counts. Profiled with immunoSEQ multiplex PCR; TCRdb holds only in-frame clones, not every one. Clone size and the V and J calls come from that table; the DNA yielded D and trimming. This sample yields 300,000 to 400,000 clones, of which approximately 83% are seen a single time; around 4.2% belongs to the top ten.

This sequence joins TRBV6-5 and TRBJ2-1; D may be TRBD1 (6 bases). The origin of this receptor is a woman aged 40 to 55 with acute COVID-19. The sample consisted of PBMCs or T cells enriched from blood (not recorded which). In nucleotides, the CDR3 is TGTGCCAGCAGTTACCAGGGGATTGTGCAGTTCTTC. It yields the protein CASSYQGIVQFF.